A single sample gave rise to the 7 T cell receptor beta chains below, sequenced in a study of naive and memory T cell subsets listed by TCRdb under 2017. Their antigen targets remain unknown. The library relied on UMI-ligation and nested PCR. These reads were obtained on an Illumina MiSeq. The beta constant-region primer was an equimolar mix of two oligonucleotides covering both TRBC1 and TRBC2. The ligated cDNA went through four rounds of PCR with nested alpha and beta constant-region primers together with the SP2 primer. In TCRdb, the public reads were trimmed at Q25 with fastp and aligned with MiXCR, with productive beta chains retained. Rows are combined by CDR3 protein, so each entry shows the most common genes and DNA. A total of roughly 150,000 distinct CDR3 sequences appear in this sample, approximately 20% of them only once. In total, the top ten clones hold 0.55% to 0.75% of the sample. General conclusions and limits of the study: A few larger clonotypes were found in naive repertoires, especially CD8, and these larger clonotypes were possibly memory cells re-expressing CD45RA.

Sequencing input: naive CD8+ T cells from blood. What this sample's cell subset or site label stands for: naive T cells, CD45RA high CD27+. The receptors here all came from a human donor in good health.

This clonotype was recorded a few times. The CDR3 sequence: CASSLESTYEQYF. Written as DNA, the CDR3 is TGCGCCAGCAGCTTGGAGTCTACCTACGAGCAGTACTTC. This chain connects TRBV5-1 to TRBJ2-7; no firm D call. The CDR3 has 13 amino acids. Trimming shortened V by 0 bases and J by 2 bases, and 6 bases separated the two germline ends. Germline values: CDR1 SGHRS, CDR2 YFSETQ.

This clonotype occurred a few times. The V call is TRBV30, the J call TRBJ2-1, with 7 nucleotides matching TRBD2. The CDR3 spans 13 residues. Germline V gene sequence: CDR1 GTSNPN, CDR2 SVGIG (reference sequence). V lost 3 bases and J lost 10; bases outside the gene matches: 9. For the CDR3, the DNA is TGTGCCTGGAGGCCGACGGGTAGCGGGGAGCAGTTCTTC. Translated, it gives CAWRPTGSGEQFF.

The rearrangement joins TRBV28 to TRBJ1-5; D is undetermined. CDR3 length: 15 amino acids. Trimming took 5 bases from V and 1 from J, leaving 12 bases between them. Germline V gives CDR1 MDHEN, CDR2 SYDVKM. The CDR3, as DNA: TGTGCCAGCAGTCGGGCGACTGTGAGCAATCAGCCCCAGCATTTT. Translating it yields CASSRATVSNQPQHF.

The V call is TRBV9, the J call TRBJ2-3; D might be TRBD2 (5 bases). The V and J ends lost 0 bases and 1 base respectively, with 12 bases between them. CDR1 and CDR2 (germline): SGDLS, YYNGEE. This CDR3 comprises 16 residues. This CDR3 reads CASSVDGSGRTDTQYF. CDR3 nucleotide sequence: TGTGCCAGCAGCGTAGACGGAAGCGGCCGCACAGATACGCAGTATTTT.

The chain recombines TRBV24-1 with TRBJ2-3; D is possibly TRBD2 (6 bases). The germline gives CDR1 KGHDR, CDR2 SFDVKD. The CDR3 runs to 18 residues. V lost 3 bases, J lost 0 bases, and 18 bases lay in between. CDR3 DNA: TGTGCCACCAGTGATCCAGCCCGGGACTGGGGCAGCACAGATACGCAGTATTTT. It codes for CATSDPARDWGSTDTQYF.

The CDR3 reads CASSLKSTSGSRGEQFF. CDR3 DNA: TGCGCCAGCAGCTTGAAAAGTACTAGCGGGAGTCGCGGTGAGCAGTTCTTC. V usage is TRBV5-1 and J usage is TRBJ2-1; TRBD2 agrees at 11 bases. V lost 1 base to trimming and J lost 9 bases; unmatched junction nucleotides: 12. The CDR3 is 17 residues long. Germline loops: CDR1 SGHRS, CDR2 YFSETQ. The full variable domain, completed using reference TRBV5-1 and TRBJ2-1, is KAGVTQTPRYLIKTRGQQVTLSCSPISGHRSVSWYQQTPGQGLQFLFEYFSETQRNKGNFPGRFSGRQFSNSRSEMNVSTLELGDSALYLCASSLKSTSGSRGEQFFGPGTRLTVL.

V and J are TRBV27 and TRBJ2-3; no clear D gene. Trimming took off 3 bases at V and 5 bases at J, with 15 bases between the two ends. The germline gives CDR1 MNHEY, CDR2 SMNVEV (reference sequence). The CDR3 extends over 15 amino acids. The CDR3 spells CASSFLGQLRDTQYF. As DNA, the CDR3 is TGTGCCAGCAGTTTTTTGGGTCAGTTGAGAGATACGCAGTATTTT.